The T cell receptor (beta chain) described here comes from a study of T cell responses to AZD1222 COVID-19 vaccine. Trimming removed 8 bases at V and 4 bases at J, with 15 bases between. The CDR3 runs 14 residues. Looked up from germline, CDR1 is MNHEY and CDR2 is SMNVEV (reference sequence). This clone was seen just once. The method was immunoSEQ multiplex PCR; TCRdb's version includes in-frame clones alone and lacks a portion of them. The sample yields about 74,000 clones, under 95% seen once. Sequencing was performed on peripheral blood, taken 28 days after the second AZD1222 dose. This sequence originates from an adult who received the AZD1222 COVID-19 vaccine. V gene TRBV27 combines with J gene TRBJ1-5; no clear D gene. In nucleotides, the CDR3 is TGTGCCAGCGGGCGCCCGGGAACAAATCAGCCCCAGCATTTT. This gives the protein CASGRPGTNQPQHF.